Each of the 24 T cell receptor beta chains below was sequenced from the same sample in a study of T cells after posttransplantation cyclophosphamide. Only in-frame clones appear in the TCRdb table, and some are missing; sequencing was by immunoSEQ multiplex PCR. This repertoire holds 25,000 to 30,000 clones, and none appear only once. The source material was PBMCs. All receptors come from a man aged 50 or older in good health, CMV-negative, and a related stem cell transplant donor.

This clone was counted ten times or more. One junction end does not reproduce the germline sequence, and a read error may be involved. This chain joins TRBV18 and TRBJ1-4; perhaps TRBD1 as D (6 bases). The CDR3 spans 15 residues. CDR1 KGHSH and CDR2 LQKENI come from the germline V gene. CDR3: CASSPQGGGHEKLFF. The DNA of the CDR3 is TGTGCCAGCTCCCCACAGGGAGGAGGTCATGAAAAACTGTTTTTT.

This clone was observed at least ten times. The CDR3 protein is CASSQPKSGGAADTQYF. DNA of the CDR3: TGTGCCAGCTCGCAACCAAAATCGGGGGGCGCCGCAGATACGCAGTATTTT. The V and J genes are TRBV18 and TRBJ2-3, with D possibly being TRBD2 (7 bases). CDR3 size: 17 residues. Germline CDR1 reads KGHSH; CDR2 reads LQKENI. The V end lost 6 bases, the J end lost 4 bases, and 23 bases lay between the germline ends.

This clone was seen repeatedly, ten times or more. The V call is TRBV6-4, the J call TRBJ1-1, with D perhaps TRBD1 (6 bases). Trimming took 3 bases from V and 4 from J, leaving 15 bases between them. Looked up from germline, CDR1 is MRHNA and CDR2 is SNTAGT. The CDR3 length is 15 residues. The CDR3 DNA reads as TGTGCCAGCAGTGAGAGTTACAGGGAGAGCACTGAAGCTTTCTTT. Protein: CASSESYRESTEAFF.

In this sample, this clone turned up many times. The chain recombines TRBV4-1 with TRBJ2-2; TRBD2 is a possible D gene (6 bases). CDR3 length: 16 residues. Germline V gene data show CDR1 as MGHRA and CDR2 as YSYEKL. Between the trimmed V and J ends, which lost 3 bases and 0 bases, there was a span of 11 bases. CDR3 in amino acids: CASSQAGLPNTGELFF. The DNA of the CDR3 is TGCGCCAGCAGCCAGGCGGGACTCCCGAACACCGGGGAGCTGTTTTTT.

This clone occurred many times. The chain carries TRBV19 and TRBJ1-2; D is perhaps TRBD1 (5 bases). This CDR3 comprises 16 residues. Germline CDR1 reads LNHDA; CDR2 reads SQIVND (reference sequence). Trimming removed 8 bases from V and 2 bases from J, with 21 bases in between. The DNA of the CDR3 is TGTGCCAGTGGACCACATTCAGGGTCTTGGAACTATGGCTACACCTTC. Its translation: CASGPHSGSWNYGYTF.

The sample holds many counts of this clone. The J gene is TRBJ1-2, the V gene TRBV5-4; D is unresolved. Trimming took 1 base from V and 2 from J, leaving 9 bases between them. CDR1 and CDR2 (germline): SGHNT, YYREEE (reference sequence). The CDR3 totals 14 residues. CDR3 sequence: CASSLNIENYGYTF. Written as DNA, the CDR3 is TGTGCCAGCAGCTTGAACATTGAAAACTATGGCTACACCTTC.

This clone was seen at least ten times. The chain carries TRBV7-9 and TRBJ2-1, with 14 bases that match TRBD2. The CDR3 extends over 16 amino acids. With V trimmed by 0 bases and J by 9 bases, 4 bases remained unmatched. The germline V gene has CDR1 SEHNR and CDR2 FQNEAQ (reference sequence). CDR3 region: CASSLAGTSGGSEQFF. Written as DNA, the CDR3 is TGTGCCAGCAGCTTAGCCGGGACTAGCGGGGGTAGTGAGCAGTTCTTC.

There are many counts of this clone. The chain uses TRBV2 and TRBJ2-4; 12 positions match TRBD2. The CDR3 extends over 12 amino acids. V was pared by 4 bases and J by 11 bases, with 0 bases of the junction left unmatched. The germline V gene encodes CDR1 SNHLY and CDR2 FYNNEI. In DNA form, the CDR3 reads TGTGCCAGCAGTGGACTAGCGGGAGTTCAGTACTTC. Translation gives CASSGLAGVQYF. The full variable domain, rest sourced from reference TRBV2 and TRBJ2-4, is EPEVTQTPSHQVTQMGQEVILRCVPISNHLYFYWYRQILGQKVEFLVSFYNNEISEKSEIFDDQFSVERPDGSNFTLKIRSTKLEDSAMYFCASSGLAGVQYFGAGTRLSVL.

The CDR3 spells CASSEARTGDQEQFF. The CDR3 nucleotides are TGTGCCAGCAGTGAGGCCAGAACAGGGGATCAAGAGCAGTTCTTC. The V gene is TRBV25-1, the J gene TRBJ2-1; TRBD1 matches at 7 bases. This CDR3 spans 15 amino acids. Trimming at V came to 3 bases and at J to 10 bases, leaving 12 bases not matched to a gene. Germline CDR1 MGHDK, CDR2 SYGVNS.

This clone occurred many times. V usage is TRBV2 and J usage is TRBJ2-1; the match to TRBD2 covers 8 bases. Germline lookup yields CDR1 SNHLY and CDR2 FYNNEI. V was clipped by 4 bases and J by 4 bases; unmatched bases: 3. The CDR3 extends over 14 amino acids. The CDR3: CASSAPSGYNEQFF. The CDR3 DNA sequence: TGTGCCAGCAGTGCTCCTAGCGGGTACAATGAGCAGTTCTTC.

This clone has a count of ten or more. The chain uses TRBV6-1 and TRBJ1-5, with D possibly being TRBD1 (5 bases). Germline V CDR1 and CDR2: MNHNS, SASEGT. This CDR3 is built from 15 residues. V shed 1 base and J shed 0 bases, with 7 bases lying between them. CDR3: CASSEGGVSNQPQHF. The CDR3 DNA reads TGTGCCAGCAGTGAAGGGGGCGTTAGCAATCAGCCCCAGCATTTT.

This clone occurred many times. This sequence joins TRBV6-1 and TRBJ1-4; a possible D gene is TRBD1 (6 bases). CDR1 is MNHNS and CDR2 is SASEGT in the germline V gene. The CDR3 runs 14 residues. Between the trimmed V and J ends, which lost 1 base and 8 bases, there was a span of 11 bases. DNA of the CDR3: TGTGCCAGCAGTGAAGACAGGGTCAGAGAAAAACTGTTTTTT. Residues: CASSEDRVREKLFF.

This clone was seen ten or more times. The DNA for the CDR3 is TGTGCCAGCAGTCATACAGAGAACACTGAAGCTTTCTTT. It translates to CASSHTENTEAFF. The chain has TRBV28 and TRBJ1-1; D remains unclear. The CDR3 covers 13 residues. Germline CDR1 MDHEN, CDR2 SYDVKM. The V end lost 5 bases, the J end lost 1 base, and 8 bases lay between the germline ends.

In its sample, this clone was seen many times. This rearrangement joins TRBV6-4 to TRBJ2-7, with 13 positions matching TRBD2. Germline values: CDR1 MRHNA, CDR2 SNTAGT. The CDR3 spans 13 residues. V shed 6 bases and J 7 bases; nucleotides not matched to a gene: 3. CDR3 protein: CASSRLAGGEQYF. CDR3 bases: TGTGCCAGCAGCCGACTAGCGGGGGGTGAGCAGTACTTC.

This clone was seen many times. The chain employs TRBV7-9 and TRBJ2-2; the D gene is possibly TRBD1 (5 bases). The V gene lost 1 base and the J gene lost 0 bases, with 6 bases spanning the gap. The germline V gene has CDR1 SEHNR and CDR2 FQNEAQ (reference sequence). The CDR3 totals 15 residues. The CDR3 here is CASSLGTTNTGELFF. CDR3 bases: TGTGCCAGCAGCTTAGGGACAACGAACACCGGGGAGCTGTTTTTT.

Ten or more counts support this clone. One junction end does not reproduce the germline sequence, and a read error may be involved. V and J are TRBV5-1 and TRBJ2-7, with D perhaps TRBD2 (7 bases). The germline CDR1 and CDR2 sequences are SGHRS and YFSETQ. The CDR3 runs 16 residues. The CDR3 bases are TGCGCCAGCGGCTTGACCGACGCGGGGGCGGGGGTCGAGCAGTACTTC. Amino acids: CASGLTDAGAGVEQYF. Complete variable domain (other parts from reference TRBV5-1 and TRBJ2-7): KAGVTQTPRYLIKTRGQQVTLSCSPISGHRSVSWYQQTPGQGLQFLFEYFSETQRNKGNFPGRFSGRQFSNSRSEMNVSTLELGDSALYLCASGLTDAGAGVEQYFGPGTRLTVT.

This clone was counted ten times or more. This chain joins TRBV27 and TRBJ1-1, with 11 bases fitting TRBD1. Looked up from germline, CDR1 is MNHEY and CDR2 is SMNVEV (reference sequence). The ends lost 4 bases at V and 1 base at J; junction bases unmatched: 11. This CDR3 spans 18 amino acids. The CDR3 sequence: CASSSSGDRGGRNTEAFF. The DNA for the CDR3 is TGTGCCAGCAGTTCCTCTGGGGACAGGGGGGGGAGGAACACTGAAGCTTTCTTT.

This clone showed up many times. The rearrangement links TRBV10-3 to TRBJ1-2, with D perhaps TRBD1 (5 bases). The length of the CDR3 is 15 residues. The V and J ends lost 4 bases and 8 bases respectively, with 20 bases between them. Germline V gives CDR1 ENHRY, CDR2 SYGVKD. The CDR3 DNA reads as TGTGCCATCAGTGCTGGTCAGGGTTTGGTGGACGGCTACACCTTC. It encodes CAISAGQGLVDGYTF.

This clone was observed at least ten times. CDR3 region: CASSLVFRTAAYEQYF. DNA of the CDR3: TGTGCCAGCAGCTTAGTCTTCCGGACAGCGGCCTACGAGCAGTACTTC. V gene TRBV11-2 combines with J gene TRBJ2-7, with D perhaps matching TRBD1 (6 bases). The CDR3 has 16 residues. V lost 1 base and J lost 2, with 15 bases in between. The V gene's germline CDR1 is SGHAT and CDR2 FQNNGV. The full variable domain, its missing parts supplied by reference TRBV11-2 and TRBJ2-7, is EAGVAQSPRYKIIEKRQSVAFWCNPISGHATLYWYQQILGQGPKLLIQFQNNGVVDDSQLPKDRFSAERLKGVDSTLKIQPAKLEDSAVYLCASSLVFRTAAYEQYFGPGTRLTVT.

There are many counts of this clone. The J gene is TRBJ1-5, the V gene TRBV7-9; 10 positions match TRBD1. Losses at the gene ends were 2 bases for V and 16 bases for J; bases not matched to a gene: 11. CDR3 length equals 14 residues. Germline values: CDR1 SEHNR, CDR2 FQNEAQ (reference sequence). CDR3 DNA sequence: TGTGCCAGCAGCTTAACGGCGACAGGGGGCCTCCAACATTTT. This translates into CASSLTATGGLQHF.

This clone was seen at least ten times. The chain has TRBV19 and TRBJ1-1; tentatively, D is TRBD1 (5 bases). The V and J ends lost 6 bases and 1 base respectively, with 15 bases between them. The CDR3 has 15 residues. Germline-derived CDR1 and CDR2 are LNHDA and SQIVND (reference sequence). In nucleotides, the CDR3 is TGTGCCAGTAGCACTGTGCAGGGAACGAACACTGAAGCTTTCTTT. This gives the protein CASSTVQGTNTEAFF.

This clone was seen many times. The chain employs TRBV20-1 and TRBJ2-4, with D perhaps matching TRBD1 (6 bases). From germline, CDR1 is DFQATT and CDR2 SNEGSKA (reference sequence). This CDR3 is built from 11 residues. CDR3 nucleotide sequence: TGCAGGACGGACAGAGAAAACATTCAGTACTTC. This sequence encodes CRTDRENIQYF.

The rearrangement uses TRBV5-5 and TRBJ2-3; 7 positions agree with TRBD2. J gave up 0 bases and V 6 bases, and 10 bases lay outside the gene matches. Germline loops: CDR1 SGHKS, CDR2 YYEKEE (reference sequence). The CDR3 extends over 16 amino acids. The CDR3 here is CASIANSGYSTDTQYF. In nucleotides, the CDR3 is TGTGCCAGCATCGCCAATAGCGGGTATAGCACAGATACGCAGTATTTT.

This clone was detected many times. V and J are TRBV9 and TRBJ2-3, with unresolved D. Trimming left V 4 bases short and J 1 base short, with 10 bases between. The CDR3 loop spans 14 amino acids. CDR1 is SGDLS, CDR2 YYNGEE, per germline. The DNA for the CDR3 is TGTGCCAGCAGCTCTGGCCCAGGCACAGATACGCAGTATTTT. It translates to CASSSGPGTDTQYF.